Below are 24 T cell receptor beta chains sequenced from a single sample in a study of CD8+ T cells in alopecia areata. Sample treatment: oral pan-JAK inhibitor, 5-10 mg twice daily. RNA was extracted and reverse transcribed into cDNA as the sequencing template. Here immunoSEQ multiplex PCR was the method, and the copy in TCRdb shows in-frame clones only, minus some. The sample records around 110,000 clones, 84% being singletons. The sample here was CD8+ T cells sorted from blood, taken at week 24, from a patient treated with tofacitinib. These receptor sequences come from a human donor with alopecia areata.

This clone was seen just once. The genes are TRBV29-1 and TRBJ2-7; D is perhaps TRBD2 (5 bases). V lost 3 bases, J lost 0 bases, and 15 bases lay in between. In germline, CDR1 is SQVTM, CDR2 ANQGSEA. The CDR3 has 15 residues. In DNA, the CDR3 is TGCAGCGTTGAGGCCCTCGAGGGCAGCTCCTACGAGCAGTACTTC. This encodes CSVEALEGSSYEQYF.

Note on this clone: The junction does not match germline at one end; this may be a read error. This rearrangement joins TRBV7-2 to TRBJ1-2; TRBD1 might be the D (5 bases). The CDR3 is made up of 15 amino acids. The V gene's germline CDR1 is SGHTA and CDR2 FQGNSA. In DNA form, the CDR3 reads TGTGCCAGCACCTTAGGGGCCTTCGGAGACTATGGCTACACCTTC. It specifies CASTLGAFGDYGYTF.

The chain uses TRBV30 and TRBJ2-3; D not certain. CDR3 length: 11 residues. V shed 2 bases and J shed 3 bases, with 3 bases lying between them. Germline V gene sequence: CDR1 GTSNPN, CDR2 SVGIG (reference sequence). CDR3 sequence: CAWSLTDTQYF. CDR3 nucleotide sequence: TGTGCCTGGAGTTTGACAGATACGCAGTATTTT.

The V and J genes are TRBV4-1 and TRBJ2-1, with 11 bases lining up with TRBD2. The J segment lost 4 bases and the V segment lost 4 bases, leaving 3 bases of the junction unmatched. Germline values: CDR1 MGHRA, CDR2 YSYEKL. This CDR3 has 15 residues. DNA of the CDR3: TGCGCCAGCAGCCGGGGACTAGCGGTATACAATGAGCAGTTCTTC. The encoded protein is CASSRGLAVYNEQFF.

This chain joins TRBV7-2 and TRBJ2-5; D might be TRBD2 (5 bases). Germline CDR1 and CDR2: SGHTA and FQGNSA. The CDR3 length is 14 residues. The V gene lost 6 bases and the J gene lost 5 bases, with 16 bases spanning the gap. The CDR3 loop reads CASSNPRGWETQYF. The CDR3 bases are TGTGCCAGCAGTAATCCTCGCGGGTGGGAGACCCAGTACTTC.

This clone was observed once. The chain joins TRBV27 to TRBJ1-6; the D gene is possibly TRBD1 (5 bases). This CDR3 is built from 11 residues. V lost 2 bases, J lost 13 bases, and 6 bases lay in between. The germline V gene encodes CDR1 MNHEY and CDR2 SMNVEV (reference sequence). In DNA form, the CDR3 reads TGTGCCAGCAGTTTACGGGGGCCCCTCCACTTT. Protein sequence: CASSLRGPLHF.

The genes are TRBV29-1 and TRBJ1-1, with 8 positions matching TRBD1. V lost 3 bases to trimming and J lost 12 bases; unmatched junction nucleotides: 15. Germline assignment: CDR1 SQVTM and CDR2 ANQGSEA. CDR3 length: 14 amino acids. The CDR3 here is CSVEGQGAGRRTFF. For the CDR3, the DNA is TGCAGCGTTGAGGGGCAGGGGGCAGGTCGGAGAACTTTCTTT.

The sample holds one count of this clone. V and J are TRBV21-1 and TRBJ2-1. TRBV21-1 is deemed a pseudogene. The CDR3 is 17 residues long. CDR3: CASSFRGGQGKYNEQFF. The CDR3 DNA follows: TGTGCCAGCAGCTTCAGGGGGGGGCAGGGAAAGTACAATGAGCAGTTCTTC.

The chain recombines TRBV4-1 with TRBJ1-5; possibly TRBD1 for D (6 bases). Trimming pared 4 bases from V and 1 base from J, leaving 11 bases between. The CDR3 loop spans 15 amino acids. Germline V gene data show CDR1 as MGHRA and CDR2 as YSYEKL. The CDR3 loop is CASSLQGLSNQPQHF. The CDR3 nucleotides read TGCGCCAGCAGCCTACAGGGCCTGAGCAATCAGCCCCAGCATTTT.

V usage is TRBV4-1 and J usage is TRBJ2-2; either TRBD1 or TRBD2 may fit D (5 bases each). The CDR3 contains 14 residues. The ends were cut back, 3 bases at V and 5 bases at J, with 10 bases in the middle. Germline V gives CDR1 MGHRA, CDR2 YSYEKL. The CDR3 spells CASSHWGTTGELFF. CDR3 nucleotide sequence: TGCGCCAGCAGCCATTGGGGGACGACCGGGGAGCTGTTTTTT.

The chain employs TRBV7-2 and TRBJ2-7; D unresolved. The CDR3 extends over 15 amino acids. CDR1 is SGHTA, CDR2 FQGNSA, per germline. The V end lost 5 bases, the J end lost 7 bases, and 21 bases lay between the germline ends. CDR3 DNA: TGTGCCAGCAGCCCCGAAGTGGCTTCCCTGGGGGAGCAGTACTTC. Its translation: CASSPEVASLGEQYF.

The chain employs TRBV5-1 and TRBJ2-7; 9 nucleotides line up with TRBD1. Germline V gene data show CDR1 as SGHRS and CDR2 as YFSETQ. The V segment lost 4 bases and the J segment 3 bases; nucleotides outside the gene matches: 11. The CDR3 length is 16 residues. The CDR3 region has the DNA TGCGCCAGCAGCCCTACGGACAGGGGATCGGGCTACGAGCAGTACTTC. This sequence encodes CASSPTDRGSGYEQYF.

V and J are TRBV2 and TRBJ2-7; D ambiguous. This CDR3 has 14 residues. Trimming pared 8 bases from V and 2 bases from J, leaving 16 bases between. CDR1 and CDR2 (germline): SNHLY, FYNNEI. CDR3 DNA: TGTGCCAGCTCGCCAAGAGGTGGTCCCTACGAGCAGTACTTC. It specifies CASSPRGGPYEQYF.

This chain uses TRBV29-1 with TRBJ1-1; tentative D call: TRBD1 (5 bases). Trimming stripped 4 bases from V and 4 bases from J, with 13 bases between. The CDR3 covers 13 residues. Germline V gene lookup returns CDR1 SQVTM and CDR2 ANQGSEA. The CDR3 here is CSVGGSSGTEAFF. The DNA for the CDR3 is TGCAGCGTTGGGGGCTCATCAGGCACTGAAGCTTTCTTT.

CDR3 amino acids: CASSQTPTGPSSYNSPLHF. CDR3 nucleotide sequence: TGCGCCAGCAGCCAAACCCCGACAGGACCCAGCTCCTATAATTCACCCCTCCACTTT. The gene calls are TRBV4-1 and TRBJ1-6; possibly TRBD1 for D (6 bases). The V gene lost 2 bases and the J gene lost 0 bases, with 17 bases spanning the gap. CDR1 MGHRA and CDR2 YSYEKL come from the germline V gene. This CDR3 has 19 amino acids.

Only a few counts were recorded for this clone. CDR3: CASSRAGGHDTQYF. CDR3 in DNA: TGTGCCAGCAGTAGAGCGGGGGGGCATGATACGCAGTATTTT. This chain joins TRBV25-1 and TRBJ2-3; TRBD2 aligns across 10 bases. This CDR3 is built from 14 residues. In germline, CDR1 is MGHDK, CDR2 SYGVNS. V shed 5 bases and J 6 bases; nucleotides not matched to a gene: 5.

The chain is built from TRBV29-1 and TRBJ2-2, with D possibly matching TRBD1 (5 bases). The V gene lost 3 bases and the J gene lost 0 bases, with 8 bases spanning the gap. Germline V gene lookup returns CDR1 SQVTM and CDR2 ANQGSEA. The CDR3 extends over 14 amino acids. DNA of the CDR3: TGCAGCGTTGACAGGGCGCCGAACACCGGGGAGCTGTTTTTT. As protein: CSVDRAPNTGELFF.

This chain joins TRBV29-1 and TRBJ2-1; 10 bases fit TRBD1. V dropped 6 bases and J dropped 4; count of bases not matched to a gene: 12. Germline assignment: CDR1 SQVTM and CDR2 ANQGSEA. The CDR3 totals 16 residues. The CDR3 region is CSVDTLTGGGYNEQFF. For the CDR3, the DNA is TGCAGCGTCGACACTCTGACAGGGGGCGGTTACAATGAGCAGTTCTTC.

This chain joins TRBV4-1 and TRBJ2-5; a weak D match, TRBD1 (6 bases). The CDR3 loop spans 14 amino acids. Trimming took off 4 bases at V and 5 bases at J, with 14 bases between the two ends. Germline lookup yields CDR1 MGHRA and CDR2 YSYEKL. DNA for the CDR3: TGCGCCAGCAGCCCCACTGGGGGCGATGAGACCCAGTACTTC. This codes for CASSPTGGDETQYF.

The chain uses TRBV5-4 and TRBJ2-7, with D uncertain. V was cut by 3 bases and J by 3 bases, with 10 bases left in between. The CDR3 consists of 13 residues. Germline-derived CDR1 and CDR2 are SGHNT and YYREEE (reference sequence). In nucleotides, the CDR3 is TGTGCCAGCAGCTCCCAAGCAGACTACGAGCAGTACTTC. Its protein is CASSSQADYEQYF.

V is TRBV27 and J is TRBJ1-2; TRBD1 is a possible D gene (5 bases). Trimming cost V 3 bases and J 4 bases, with 9 bases left between them. This CDR3 is built from 13 residues. Germline CDR1 MNHEY, CDR2 SMNVEV (reference sequence). CDR3 protein: CASSLAGPYGYTF. CDR3 bases: TGTGCCAGCAGTTTGGCAGGGCCCTATGGCTACACCTTC.

The chain has TRBV27 and TRBJ2-3, with unresolved D. CDR1 and CDR2 (germline): MNHEY, SMNVEV (reference sequence). Trimming left V 5 bases short and J 0 bases short, with 9 bases between. The CDR3 is 14 amino acids. CDR3 in DNA: TGTGCCAGCAGTGGGATGGCAAGCACAGATACGCAGTATTTT. It yields the protein CASSGMASTDTQYF.

The chain has TRBV27 and TRBJ2-7, with D possibly TRBD2 on 5 matching bases. The CDR3 runs 13 residues. V lost 0 bases and J lost 6, with 9 bases in between. Germline lookup yields CDR1 MNHEY and CDR2 SMNVEV (reference sequence). DNA for the CDR3: TGTGCCAGCAGTTTATCGGACTCCCGCGAGCAGTACTTC. It encodes CASSLSDSREQYF.

This chain links TRBV19 with TRBJ1-6; the D is unclear. V gave up 3 bases and J gave up 9 bases, with 9 bases separating them. Germline-derived CDR1 and CDR2 are LNHDA and SQIVND (reference sequence). The CDR3 length is 13 residues. The DNA for the CDR3 is TGTGCCAGTAGTATCCGATCGGGTTCACCCCTCCACTTT. It is translated as CASSIRSGSPLHF.